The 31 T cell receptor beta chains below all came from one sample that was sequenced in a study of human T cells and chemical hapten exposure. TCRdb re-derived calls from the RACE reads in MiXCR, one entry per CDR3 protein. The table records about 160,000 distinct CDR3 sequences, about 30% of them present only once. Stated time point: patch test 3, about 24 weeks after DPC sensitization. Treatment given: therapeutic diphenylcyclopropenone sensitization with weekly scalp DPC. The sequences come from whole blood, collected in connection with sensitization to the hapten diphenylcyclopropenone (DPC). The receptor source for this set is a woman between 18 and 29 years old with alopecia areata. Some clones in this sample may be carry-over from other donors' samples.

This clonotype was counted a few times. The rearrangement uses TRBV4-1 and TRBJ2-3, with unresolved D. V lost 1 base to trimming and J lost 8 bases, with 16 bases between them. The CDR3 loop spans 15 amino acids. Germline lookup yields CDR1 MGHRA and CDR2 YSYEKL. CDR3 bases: TGCGCCAGCAGCCAAGTAACTATGGACGAAGGTACGCAGTATTTT. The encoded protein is CASSQVTMDEGTQYF.

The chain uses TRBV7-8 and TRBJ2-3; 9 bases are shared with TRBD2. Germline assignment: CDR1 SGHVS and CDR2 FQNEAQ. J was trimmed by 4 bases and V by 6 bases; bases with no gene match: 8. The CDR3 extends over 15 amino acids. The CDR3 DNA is TGTGCCAGCAGAGGTCTACCTAGCGGGGCAGATACGCAGTATTTT. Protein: CASRGLPSGADTQYF.

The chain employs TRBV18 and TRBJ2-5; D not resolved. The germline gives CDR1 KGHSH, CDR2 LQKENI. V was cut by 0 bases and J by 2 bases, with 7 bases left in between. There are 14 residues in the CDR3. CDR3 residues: CASSPPVSQETQYF. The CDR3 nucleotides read TGTGCCAGCTCACCACCGGTGTCTCAAGAGACCCAGTACTTC.

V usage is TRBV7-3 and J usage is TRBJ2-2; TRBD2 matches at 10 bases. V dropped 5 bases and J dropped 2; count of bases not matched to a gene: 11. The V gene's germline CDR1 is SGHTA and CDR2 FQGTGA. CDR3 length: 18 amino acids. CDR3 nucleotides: TGTGCCAGCAGCGATCCCCCGATAGCGGGGGGAAACACCGGGGAGCTGTTTTTT. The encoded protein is CASSDPPIAGGNTGELFF.

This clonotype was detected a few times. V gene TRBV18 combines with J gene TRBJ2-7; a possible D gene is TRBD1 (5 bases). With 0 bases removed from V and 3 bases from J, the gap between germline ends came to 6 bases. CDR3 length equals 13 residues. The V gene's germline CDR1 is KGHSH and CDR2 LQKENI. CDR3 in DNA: TGTGCCAGCTCACCACCAGGGGACTACGAGCAGTACTTC. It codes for CASSPPGDYEQYF.

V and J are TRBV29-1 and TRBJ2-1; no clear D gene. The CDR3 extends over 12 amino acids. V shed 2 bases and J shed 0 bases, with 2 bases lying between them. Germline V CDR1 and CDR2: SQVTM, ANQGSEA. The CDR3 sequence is CSVEISYNEQFF. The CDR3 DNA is TGCAGCGTTGAAATCTCCTACAATGAGCAGTTCTTC.

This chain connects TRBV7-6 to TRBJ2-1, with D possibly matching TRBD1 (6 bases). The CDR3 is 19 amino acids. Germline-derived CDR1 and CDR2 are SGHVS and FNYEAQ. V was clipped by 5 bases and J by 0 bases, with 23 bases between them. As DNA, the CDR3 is TGTGCCAGCAGCACAACAGGGTTAGGGCGGGTAAGCTCCTACAATGAGCAGTTCTTC. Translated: CASSTTGLGRVSSYNEQFF.

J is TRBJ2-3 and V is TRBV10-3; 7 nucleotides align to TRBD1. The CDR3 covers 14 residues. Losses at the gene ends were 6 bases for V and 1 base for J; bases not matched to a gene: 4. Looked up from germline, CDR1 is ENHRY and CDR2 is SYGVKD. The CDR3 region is CAISPDRGTDTQYF. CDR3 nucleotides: TGTGCCATCAGCCCCGACAGGGGCACAGATACGCAGTATTTT.

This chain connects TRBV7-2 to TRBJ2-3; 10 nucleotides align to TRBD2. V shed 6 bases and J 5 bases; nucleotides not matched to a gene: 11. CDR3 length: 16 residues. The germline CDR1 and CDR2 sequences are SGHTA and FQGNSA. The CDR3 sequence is CASRLSGRAGVDTQYF. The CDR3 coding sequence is TGTGCCAGCAGGTTGAGCGGGAGGGCCGGGGTAGATACGCAGTATTTT.

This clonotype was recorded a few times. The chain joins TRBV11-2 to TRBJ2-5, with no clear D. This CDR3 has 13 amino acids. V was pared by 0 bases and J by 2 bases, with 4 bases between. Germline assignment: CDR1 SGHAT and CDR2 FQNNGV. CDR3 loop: CASSLERQETQYF. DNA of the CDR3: TGTGCCAGCAGCTTAGAAAGACAAGAGACCCAGTACTTC.

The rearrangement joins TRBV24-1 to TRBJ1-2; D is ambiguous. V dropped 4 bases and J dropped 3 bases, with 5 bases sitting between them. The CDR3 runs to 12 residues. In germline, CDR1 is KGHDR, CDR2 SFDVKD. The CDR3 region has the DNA TGTGCCACCAGTGACCCCCACTATGGCTACACCTTC. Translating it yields CATSDPHYGYTF.

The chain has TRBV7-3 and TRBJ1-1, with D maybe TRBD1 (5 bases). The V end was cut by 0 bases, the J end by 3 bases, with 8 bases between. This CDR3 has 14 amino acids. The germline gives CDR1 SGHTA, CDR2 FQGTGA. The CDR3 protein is CASSLTPRDTEAFF. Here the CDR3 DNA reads TGTGCCAGCAGCTTAACTCCCAGGGACACTGAAGCTTTCTTT.

For the CDR3, the DNA is TGTGCCAGCAGCATAGGACTAGCGGGACAGCAGTTCTTC. It is translated as CASSIGLAGQQFF. The rearrangement links TRBV9 to TRBJ2-1, with 12 nucleotides matching TRBD2. Germline CDR1 and CDR2: SGDLS and YYNGEE. Germline trimming cut 4 bases from V and 11 bases from J; bases unmatched to any gene: 4. This CDR3 is 13 amino acids long.

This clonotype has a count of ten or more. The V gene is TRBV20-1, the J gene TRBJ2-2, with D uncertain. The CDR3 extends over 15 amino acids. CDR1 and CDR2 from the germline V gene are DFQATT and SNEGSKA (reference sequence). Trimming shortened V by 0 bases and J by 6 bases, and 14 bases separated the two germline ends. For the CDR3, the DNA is TGCAGTGCTAGAGAAAACCCCTTTTTAGCCGGGGAGCTGTTTTTT. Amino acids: CSARENPFLAGELFF.

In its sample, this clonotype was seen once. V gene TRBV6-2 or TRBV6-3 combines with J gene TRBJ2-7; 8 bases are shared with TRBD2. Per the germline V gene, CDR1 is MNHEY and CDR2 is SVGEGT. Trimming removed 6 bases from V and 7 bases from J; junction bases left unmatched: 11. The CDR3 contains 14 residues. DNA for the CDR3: TGTGCCAGCAGGATCTCCGGGGGGGCCGGAGAGCAGTACTTC. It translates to CASRISGGAGEQYF.

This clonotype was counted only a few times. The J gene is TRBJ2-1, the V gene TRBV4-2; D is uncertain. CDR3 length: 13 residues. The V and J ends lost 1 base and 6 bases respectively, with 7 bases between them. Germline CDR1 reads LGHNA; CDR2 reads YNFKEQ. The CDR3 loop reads CASSQGGPNEQFF. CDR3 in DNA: TGTGCCAGCAGCCAAGGGGGTCCCAATGAGCAGTTCTTC.

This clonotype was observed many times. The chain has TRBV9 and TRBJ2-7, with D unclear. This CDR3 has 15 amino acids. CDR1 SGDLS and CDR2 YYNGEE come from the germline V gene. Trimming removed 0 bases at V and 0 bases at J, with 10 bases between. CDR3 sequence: CASSVGGKGSYEQYF. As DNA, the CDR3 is TGTGCCAGCAGCGTAGGGGGAAAGGGCTCCTACGAGCAGTACTTC.

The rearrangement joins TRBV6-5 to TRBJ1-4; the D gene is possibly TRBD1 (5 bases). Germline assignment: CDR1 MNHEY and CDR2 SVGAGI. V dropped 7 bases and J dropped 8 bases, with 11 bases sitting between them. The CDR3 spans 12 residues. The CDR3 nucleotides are TGTGCCAGCAAGAGGTGGGGGGAAAAACTGTTTTTT. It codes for CASKRWGEKLFF.

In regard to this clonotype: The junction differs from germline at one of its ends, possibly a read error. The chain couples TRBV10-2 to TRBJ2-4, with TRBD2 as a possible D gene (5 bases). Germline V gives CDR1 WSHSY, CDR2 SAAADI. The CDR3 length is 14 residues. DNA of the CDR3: TGCGCCAGCAGTGATTCCCTAGCCAAAACCATTCAGTACTTC. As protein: CASSDSLAKTIQYF.

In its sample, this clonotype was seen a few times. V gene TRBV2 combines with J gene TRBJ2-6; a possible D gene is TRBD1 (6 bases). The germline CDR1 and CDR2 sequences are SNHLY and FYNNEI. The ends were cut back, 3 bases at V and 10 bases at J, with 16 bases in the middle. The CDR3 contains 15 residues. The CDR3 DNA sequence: TGTGCCAGCAGTGACCCTGGACAGCGTTATAACGTCCTGACTTTC. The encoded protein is CASSDPGQRYNVLTF.

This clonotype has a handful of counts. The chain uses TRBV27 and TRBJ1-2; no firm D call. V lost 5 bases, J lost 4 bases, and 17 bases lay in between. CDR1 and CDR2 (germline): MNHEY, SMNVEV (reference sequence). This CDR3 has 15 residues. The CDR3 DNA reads TGTGCCAGCAGTCCAAGCTCCTCACGGGCCTATGGCTACACCTTC. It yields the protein CASSPSSSRAYGYTF.

CDR3 sequence: CASSQDRTGDYGYTF. CDR3 in DNA: TGCGCCAGCAGCCAAGATCGAACAGGCGACTATGGCTACACCTTC. The chain combines TRBV4-1 with TRBJ1-2, with a possible D match to TRBD1 (5 bases). The germline V gene has CDR1 MGHRA and CDR2 YSYEKL. Trimming removed 0 bases from V and 3 bases from J, with 11 bases in between. This CDR3 contains 15 residues.

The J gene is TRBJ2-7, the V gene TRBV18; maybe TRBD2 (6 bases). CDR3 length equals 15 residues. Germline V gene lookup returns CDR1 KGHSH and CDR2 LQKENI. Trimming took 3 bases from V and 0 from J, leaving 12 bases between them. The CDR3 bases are TGTGCCAGCTCACCTCCCGGGAGACGCTCCTACGAGCAGTACTTC. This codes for CASSPPGRRSYEQYF.

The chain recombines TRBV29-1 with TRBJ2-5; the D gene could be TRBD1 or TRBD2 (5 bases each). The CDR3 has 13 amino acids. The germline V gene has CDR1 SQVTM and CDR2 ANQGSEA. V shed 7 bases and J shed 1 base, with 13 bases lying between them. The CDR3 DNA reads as TGCAGCGCTGCACGTGGGGGCCAAGAGACCCAGTACTTC. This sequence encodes CSAARGGQETQYF.

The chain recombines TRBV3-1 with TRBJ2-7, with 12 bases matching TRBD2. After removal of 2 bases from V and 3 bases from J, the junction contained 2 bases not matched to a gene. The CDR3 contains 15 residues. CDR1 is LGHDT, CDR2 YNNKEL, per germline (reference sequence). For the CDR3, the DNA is TGTGCCAGCAGCCAATCTAGCGGGGGGGTCTACGAGCAGTACTTC. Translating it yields CASSQSSGGVYEQYF.

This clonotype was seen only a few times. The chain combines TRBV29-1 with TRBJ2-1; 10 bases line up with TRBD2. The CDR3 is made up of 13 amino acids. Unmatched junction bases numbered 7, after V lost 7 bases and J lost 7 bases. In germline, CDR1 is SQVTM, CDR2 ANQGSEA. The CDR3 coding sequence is TGCAGCGCAAGCGGGAGGGCCGTGAATGAGCAGTTCTTC. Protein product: CSASGRAVNEQFF.

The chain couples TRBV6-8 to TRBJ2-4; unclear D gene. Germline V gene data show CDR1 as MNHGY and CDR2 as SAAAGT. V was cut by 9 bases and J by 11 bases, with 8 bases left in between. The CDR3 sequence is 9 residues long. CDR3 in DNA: TGTGCCAGTTTCCCCCTTCAGTACTTC. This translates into CASFPLQYF.

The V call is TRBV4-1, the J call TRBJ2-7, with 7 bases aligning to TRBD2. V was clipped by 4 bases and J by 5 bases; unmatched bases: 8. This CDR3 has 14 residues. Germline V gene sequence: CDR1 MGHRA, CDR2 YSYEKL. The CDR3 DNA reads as TGCGCCAGCAGCCCCCTGCGGGGGTGGGACGAGCAGTACTTC. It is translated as CASSPLRGWDEQYF.

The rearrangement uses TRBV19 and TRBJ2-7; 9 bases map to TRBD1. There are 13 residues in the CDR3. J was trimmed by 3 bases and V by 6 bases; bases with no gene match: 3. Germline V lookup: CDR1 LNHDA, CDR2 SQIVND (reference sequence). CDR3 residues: CASRGQGNYEQYF. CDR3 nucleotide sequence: TGTGCCAGTAGGGGACAGGGCAACTACGAGCAGTACTTC.

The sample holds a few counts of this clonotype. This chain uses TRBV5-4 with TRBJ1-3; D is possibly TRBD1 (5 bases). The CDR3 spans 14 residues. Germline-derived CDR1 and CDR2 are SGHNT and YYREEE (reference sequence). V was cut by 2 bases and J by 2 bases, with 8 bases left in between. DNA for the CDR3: TGTGCCAGCAGCTTTCGGGGCGCTGGAAACACCATATATTTT. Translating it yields CASSFRGAGNTIYF.

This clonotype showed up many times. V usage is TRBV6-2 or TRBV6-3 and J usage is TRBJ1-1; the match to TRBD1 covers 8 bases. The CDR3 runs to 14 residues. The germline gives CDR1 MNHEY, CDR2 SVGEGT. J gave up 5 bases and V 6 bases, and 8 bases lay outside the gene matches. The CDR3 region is CASRADRVWTEAFF. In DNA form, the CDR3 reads TGTGCCAGCAGAGCGGACAGGGTTTGGACTGAAGCTTTCTTT.